The present T cell receptor (beta chain) was sequenced within a study of blood T cells in healthy people across ages. Overall study results and limits: Any changes in expanded clonotypes were possibly confounded, as donor CMV status remained unknown. Those diversity estimates obtained from one million T cells were thought to be underestimates.

It was with a sample-barcoded 5' primer and a J-beta primer mix that a second PCR of roughly 7 to 12 cycles was run. Each cDNA was tagged by a template-switch adaptor containing 12 random nucleotides. TCRdb re-analysed the 5' RACE reads in MiXCR, keeping a single row per CDR3 protein. The sample lists about 600,000 distinct CDR3 sequences, about 45% seen once, with 20% to 25% in the top ten. The ends lost 8 bases at V and 7 bases at J; junction bases unmatched: 7. CDR3 length: 13 residues. Germline-derived CDR1 and CDR2 are SGHVS and FQNEAQ. A remark on this clonotype: Its antigen is as yet unknown.

This receptor was obtained from a man older than 75 in good health. The rearrangement uses TRBV7-8 and TRBJ2-1; TRBD1 agrees at 8 bases. Input material: blood. The CDR3 DNA follows: TGTGCCAGCGTCCGGGACAGGACTAATGAGCAGTTCTTC. Translating it yields CASVRDRTNEQFF. The variable domain in full, with the rest retrieved from reference TRBV7-8 and TRBJ2-1, is GAGVSQSPRYKVAKRGQDVALRCDPISGHVSLFWYQQALGQGPEFLTYFQNEAQLDKSGLPSDRFFAERPEGSVSTLKIQRTQQEDSAVYLCASVRDRTNEQFFGPGTRLTVL.